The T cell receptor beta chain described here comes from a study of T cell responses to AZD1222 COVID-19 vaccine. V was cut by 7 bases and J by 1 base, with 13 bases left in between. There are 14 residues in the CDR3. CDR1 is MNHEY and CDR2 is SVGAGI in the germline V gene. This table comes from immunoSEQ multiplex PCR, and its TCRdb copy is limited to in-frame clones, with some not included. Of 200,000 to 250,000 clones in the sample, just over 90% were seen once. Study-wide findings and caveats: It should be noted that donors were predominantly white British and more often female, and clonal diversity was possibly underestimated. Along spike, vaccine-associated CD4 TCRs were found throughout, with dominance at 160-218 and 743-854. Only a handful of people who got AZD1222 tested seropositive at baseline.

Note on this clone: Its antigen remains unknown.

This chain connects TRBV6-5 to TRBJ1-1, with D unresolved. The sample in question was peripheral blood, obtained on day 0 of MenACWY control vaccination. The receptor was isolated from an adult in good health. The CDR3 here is CASTLTQRNTEAFF. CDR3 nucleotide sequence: TGTGCCAGCACCCTGACCCAGAGGAACACTGAAGCTTTCTTT.